Below, 8 T cell receptor beta chains from the same sample are listed, as sequenced in a study of neurological immune-mediated disorders (dated by TCRdb to about 2019). Receptor amplification or capture employed 5' RACE. Data came from an Illumina HiSeq 2500. TCRdb reworked the public reads: Q25 trimming with fastp, MiXCR clone assembly, productive beta chains retained. Merged by CDR3 protein, the rows form single entries marked with the most common genes and DNA. For this sample the table gives roughly 30,000 distinct CDR3 sequences, of which 5% to 7.5% were detected only once. The top ten hold roughly 9% of the sample. The sequenced sample consisted of PBMCs. The receptors originated from a woman in her forties or fifties in good health.

There are many counts of this clonotype. V is TRBV7-2 and J is TRBJ1-6, with D perhaps matching TRBD1 (5 bases). Trimming left V 5 bases short and J 4 bases short, with 12 bases between. Germline V gene data show CDR1 as SGHTA and CDR2 as FQGNSA. The CDR3 spans 15 residues. The CDR3 DNA sequence: TGTGCCAGCAGCCGCCCGGCAGGGTATAATTCACCCCTCCACTTT. It translates to CASSRPAGYNSPLHF.

There are many counts of this clonotype. CDR3 sequence (DNA): TGTGCCAGCAGCACGGGGAGTTCCTATGGCTACACCTTC. Translating gives CASSTGSSYGYTF. This chain links TRBV7-2 with TRBJ1-2; D ambiguous. Germline CDR1 SGHTA, CDR2 FQGNSA. The CDR3 spans 13 residues. Trimming pared 5 bases from V and 4 bases from J, leaving 11 bases between.

This clonotype was seen ten or more times. The rearrangement links TRBV20-1 to TRBJ2-3, with TRBD2 matching over 10 bases. Germline V gene data show CDR1 as DFQATT and CDR2 as SNEGSKA (reference sequence). The ends lost 3 bases at V and 2 bases at J; junction bases unmatched: 5. This CDR3 spans 15 amino acids. CDR3 DNA: TGCAGTGCTAGGGGTAGCGGGGGGATCACAGATACGCAGTATTTT. Translating it yields CSARGSGGITDTQYF.

CDR3 residues: CASSILGLEETQYF. The CDR3 region has the DNA TGTGCCAGTAGTATCTTAGGTTTGGAAGAGACCCAGTACTTC. The chain couples TRBV19 to TRBJ2-5, with D unclear. V shed 3 bases and J shed 3 bases, with 11 bases lying between them. The germline V gene has CDR1 LNHDA and CDR2 SQIVND (reference sequence). CDR3 size: 14 residues.

This clonotype is classed as medium-sized. The chain links TRBV20-1 to TRBJ2-7, with TRBD2 matching over 9 bases. Germline CDR1 is DFQATT and CDR2 is SNEGSKA (reference sequence). The CDR3 length is 14 residues. V shed 1 base and J 6 bases; nucleotides not matched to a gene: 7. This chain's CDR3 is CSARGSSGVGEQYF. For the CDR3, the DNA is TGCAGTGCTAGAGGATCTAGCGGGGTGGGCGAGCAGTACTTC.

This clonotype was seen at least ten times. The V gene is TRBV2, the J gene TRBJ2-3; a possible D gene is TRBD2 (5 bases). Trimming took 6 bases from V and 2 from J, leaving 12 bases between them. This CDR3 has 14 residues. CDR1 is SNHLY and CDR2 is FYNNEI in the germline V gene. The CDR3, as DNA: TGTGCCAGCAGCGAGGACTGGAACACAGATACGCAGTATTTT. Protein sequence: CASSEDWNTDTQYF.

There are many counts of this clonotype. This chain connects TRBV5-6 to TRBJ1-1; no clear D gene. The V end lost 2 bases, the J end lost 0 bases, and 8 bases lay between the germline ends. This CDR3 is built from 14 residues. From germline, CDR1 is SGHDT and CDR2 YYEEEE. The CDR3 protein is CASSFSRMNTEAFF. The CDR3 DNA reads TGTGCCAGCAGCTTCTCCCGGATGAACACTGAAGCTTTCTTT.

This clonotype has ten or more counts. The chain couples TRBV20-1 to TRBJ2-1; tentatively, D is TRBD1 (6 bases). The V and J ends lost 2 bases and 4 bases respectively, with 9 bases between them. The CDR3 has 13 residues. Looked up from germline, CDR1 is DFQATT and CDR2 is SNEGSKA (reference sequence). CDR3 DNA sequence: TGCAGTGCTAGAATAGACAGGTACAATGAGCAGTTCTTC. Encoded protein: CSARIDRYNEQFF.